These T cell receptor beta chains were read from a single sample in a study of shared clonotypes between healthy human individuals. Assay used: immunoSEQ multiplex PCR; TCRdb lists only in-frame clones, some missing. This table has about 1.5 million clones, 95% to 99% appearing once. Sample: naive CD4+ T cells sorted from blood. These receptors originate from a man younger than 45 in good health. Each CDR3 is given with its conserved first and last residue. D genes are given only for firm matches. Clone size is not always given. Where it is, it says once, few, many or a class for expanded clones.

TGTGCCAGCAGTGGGGGGCCTTACGAGCAGTACTTC | CASSGGPYEQYF | TRBV6-1 | . | . | TRBJ2-7 | 12
TGTGCCAGCAGCCTAGGGCCGGACCGGGCCTACGAGCAGTACTTC | CASSLGPDRAYEQYF | TRBV9 | . | . | TRBJ2-7 | 15
TGCGCCAGCAGCTTGCCTTGGACTAGCGGGAGCAATGAGCAGTTCTTC | CASSLPWTSGSNEQFF | TRBV5-1 | . | TRBD2 | TRBJ2-1 | 16
TGTGCCAGCAGCGTAGAGCCGGACAGGGCCTACGAGCAGTACTTC | CASSVEPDRAYEQYF | TRBV9 | . | TRBD1 | TRBJ2-7 | 15
TGTGCCAGCTCCGACACATACTACGAGCAGTACTTC | CASSDTYYEQYF | TRBV28 | . | . | TRBJ2-7 | 12
TGTGCCATCAACCCGGGACAGGGAGCAGATACGCAGTATTTT | CAINPGQGADTQYF | TRBV10-3 | . | TRBD1 | TRBJ2-3 | 14
TGTGCCAGCAGCCGTGGACATAGCTCCTACGAGCAGTACTTC | CASSRGHSSYEQYF | TRBV11-3 | . | . | TRBJ2-7 | 14
TGTGCCAGCAGCCATCTGGGAGGGAGTGCTGGTCTATACGAGCAGTACTTC | CASSHLGGSAGLYEQYF | TRBV9 | . | TRBD2 | TRBJ2-7 | 17
TGCGCCAGCAACGGGTTGACAGGGGAACAAGAGACCCAGTACTTC | CASNGLTGEQETQYF | TRBV5-1 | . | TRBD1 | TRBJ2-5 | 15
TGTGCCAGCAGCCAGGGGGATTCAAGTACCCAGTACTTC | CASSQGDSSTQYF | TRBV6-5 | . | TRBD1 | TRBJ2-5 | 13
TGTGCCAGCTCAGGGGGGAACTCCTACGAGCAGTACTTC | CASSGGNSYEQYF | TRBV18 | . | . | TRBJ2-7 | 13
TGTGCCAGCAGCGTTGACAGGGTCAATGAGCAGTTCTTC | CASSVDRVNEQFF | TRBV9 | . | TRBD1 | TRBJ2-1 | 13
TGCGCCAGCAGCTCACCGAGGGGGAACACTGAAGCTTTCTTT | CASSSPRGNTEAFF | TRBV5-1 | . | . | TRBJ1-1 | 14
TGTGCCTGGAGTGAGTTGGCCGAGACGGAGCTGTTTTTT | CAWSELAETELFF | TRBV30 | . | . | TRBJ2-2 | 13
TGTGCCAGCTCACCGGGGGGGACTAATGAAAAACTGTTTTTT | CASSPGGTNEKLFF | TRBV18 | . | . | TRBJ1-4 | 14
TGTGCCAGCAGCGTAGATCAAGAGACCCAGTACTTC | CASSVDQETQYF | TRBV9 | . | . | TRBJ2-5 | 12
TGTGCCAGCACCTTTGCTGGAACTTACACCGGGGAGCTGTTTTTT | CASTFAGTYTGELFF | TRBV11-2 | . | . | TRBJ2-2 | 15
TGTGCCAGCAGCTTGCCGACAGGAGACGGGCTCAATGAGCAGTTCTTC | CASSLPTGDGLNEQFF | TRBV5-5 | . | . | TRBJ2-1 | 16
TGTGCCAGCCGTCTGCCCCCGAACACTGAAGCTTTCTTT | CASRLPPNTEAFF | TRBV6-5 | . | . | TRBJ1-1 | 13
TGTGCCAGCAGTGCCAACAGCAATCAGCCCCAGCATTTT | CASSANSNQPQHF | TRBV9 | . | . | TRBJ1-5 | 13
TGTGCCAGCAGCTTAGGCAGGGGGCGAACTGAAGCTTTCTTT | CASSLGRGRTEAFF | TRBV5-8 | once | TRBD1 | TRBJ1-1 | 14
TGTGCCAGCAGCTTAGAGCGGAAAGAGACCCAGTACTTC | CASSLERKETQYF | TRBV7-2 | . | . | TRBJ2-5 | 13
TGTGCCAGCAGAACTAGCGGGAACACCGGGGAGCTGTTTTTT | CASRTSGNTGELFF | TRBV9 | . | TRBD2 | TRBJ2-2 | 14
TGTGCCAGCAGTGAATGGGGGAGGGGGGTGAGCAATCAGCCCCAGCATTTT | CASSEWGRGVSNQPQHF | TRBV6-1 | . | . | TRBJ1-5 | 17
TGTGCCAGCAGCGTAGAACAGTTTGGAAACACCATATATTTT | CASSVEQFGNTIYF | TRBV9 | . | . | TRBJ1-3 | 14
TGTGCCACCAGCAGGGGAATCCGGGACAGAGTCACCGGGGAGCTGTTTTTT | CATSRGIRDRVTGELFF | TRBV15 | . | TRBD1 | TRBJ2-2 | 17
TGCGGGGGGGAGTTAAACTATGGCTACACCTTC | CGGELNYGYTF | TRBV29-1 | . | . | TRBJ1-2 | 11
TGTGCCAGCAAAATAGGGTCCGGGACAGGGGGTAGGGATACTGAAGCTTTCTTT | CASKIGSGTGGRDTEAFF | TRBV28 | . | TRBD1 | TRBJ1-1 | 18
TGTGCCAGCAGTTTCACTAGCGGGAGAAGACTTGAGCAGTTCTTC | CASSFTSGRRLEQFF | TRBV6-5 | . | TRBD2 | TRBJ2-1 | 15
TGCGCCAGCAGCTTCAGGTGGCCACAAAATGAAAAACTGTTTTTT | CASSFRWPQNEKLFF | TRBV5-1 | . | . | TRBJ1-4 | 15
TGCGCCAGCAGCCAAGACGGCAGGGGGCGTACTGAAGCTTTCTTT | CASSQDGRGRTEAFF | TRBV4-3 | . | TRBD1 | TRBJ1-1 | 15
TGTGCCAGCAGCTTAGTTCTCGGGGGCCCCCTACAAGAGACCCAGTACTTC | CASSLVLGGPLQETQYF | TRBV7-9 | . | . | TRBJ2-5 | 17
TGTGCCAGCAGCTTAATTGGAGTAGACAGGGAAGCTTTCTTT | CASSLIGVDREAFF | TRBV7-3 | once | . | TRBJ1-1 | 14
TGCGCCAGCAGCTTGACCCCAGAATCCTACAATGAGCAGTTCTTC | CASSLTPESYNEQFF | TRBV5-1 | once | . | TRBJ2-1 | 15
TGCGCCAGCAGCTTGGCGGGACACCACACAGATACGCAGTATTTT | CASSLAGHHTDTQYF | TRBV5-1 | . | . | TRBJ2-3 | 15
TGTGCCAGCAGAAGGACTAGCGGCACAGATACGCAGTATTTT | CASRRTSGTDTQYF | TRBV7-8 | . | TRBD2 | TRBJ2-3 | 14
TGCGCCAGCAGCGACTTGGAGGGATCGGGTGAAAAACTGTTTTTT | CASSDLEGSGEKLFF | TRBV5-1 | . | . | TRBJ1-4 | 15
TGTGCCATCAGTGAGTCTTCTAGTGAACATACGCAGTATTTT | CAISESSSEHTQYF | TRBV10-3 | . | . | TRBJ2-3 | 14
TGTGCCAGCAGCATGATAGGTCATAACAAAGAGACCCAGTACTTC | CASSMIGHNKETQYF | TRBV7-2 | once | . | TRBJ2-5 | 15
TGCAGTGCCTCACAGGGGGGAGAGCAGTACTTC | CSASQGGEQYF | TRBV20-1 | . | TRBD1 | TRBJ2-7 | 11
TGTGCCAGCAGTTCTTGGGAGACGGGCACTGAAGCTTTCTTT | CASSSWETGTEAFF | TRBV28 | . | . | TRBJ1-1 | 14
TGTGCCAGCAGCTTAGGGCTAGCGGGAGAGACCCAGTACTTC | CASSLGLAGETQYF | TRBV7-2 | . | TRBD2 | TRBJ2-5 | 14
TGTGCCAGCAGCTTAGGGGTTATCTGGACTGGGGAAGAGACCCAGTACTTC | CASSLGVIWTGEETQYF | TRBV11-2 | . | . | TRBJ2-5 | 17
TGTGCCAGCAGTCTGGGACAGGGTGTTCCTCGAGGCTACACCTTC | CASSLGQGVPRGYTF | TRBV7-9 | . | TRBD1 | TRBJ1-2 | 15
TGTGCCAGCAGCTTACAGCCGGGACAGGGGAAGGCAGATACGCAGTATTTT | CASSLQPGQGKADTQYF | TRBV7-9 | . | TRBD1 | TRBJ2-3 | 17
TGTGCCAGCAGCTTGGAAGGGGGCAGGTATGGCTACACCTTC | CASSLEGGRYGYTF | TRBV9 | . | TRBD1 | TRBJ1-2 | 14
TGTGCCAGCAGGCCTTCAGGGCTCGGTAATGAAAAACTGTTTTTT | CASRPSGLGNEKLFF | TRBV6-5 | . | . | TRBJ1-4 | 15
TGTGCCAGCAGCTTTTCGGGCTTCCCTTTAGATACGCAGTATTTT | CASSFSGFPLDTQYF | TRBV5-6 | . | . | TRBJ2-3 | 15
TGTGCCAGCAGCCCACAACCCTCACAAGGAGGCTACACCTTC | CASSPQPSQGGYTF | TRBV7-9 | once | . | TRBJ1-2 | 14
TGTGCCAGCTCACCACTAGGCACAGATACGCAGTATTTT | CASSPLGTDTQYF | TRBV18 | . | . | TRBJ2-3 | 13
TGTGCCAGCAGCACACCTGGCACAGATACGCAGTATTTT | CASSTPGTDTQYF | TRBV6-5 | . | . | TRBJ2-3 | 13
TGTGCCAGCAGCTTATGGCGGGGCCAAGAGACCCAGTACTTC | CASSLWRGQETQYF | TRBV7-2 | . | . | TRBJ2-5 | 14
TGTGCCAGCAGCGCAGGACTCTACAATGAGCAGTTCTTC | CASSAGLYNEQFF | TRBV7-9 | . | . | TRBJ2-1 | 13
TGTGCCAGCAGCTGGCGCTGGTTTCGCTATCAGCCCCAGCATTTT | CASSWRWFRYQPQHF | TRBV5-5 | . | . | TRBJ1-5 | 15